These 17 T cell receptor beta chains share one sample of origin, sequenced in a study of T cells in Graves' hyperthyroidism and ophthalmopathy. The TCR beta CDR3 regions underwent amplification using RNA transcripts as the source. The TCR CDR3 was amplified in a first-round RT-PCR using the HTBI primer set. TCRdb redid the calling of the multiplex PCR reads with MiXCR, one entry per CDR3 protein. The sample includes about 700,000 distinct CDR3 sequences, 14% seen only once; the top ten take about a tenth. The sequenced sample was blood. Receptors were obtained from a woman aged 18-29 years with Graves' hyperthyroidism.

The rearrangement joins TRBV7-9 to TRBJ1-1; 7 bases fit TRBD1. Unmatched junction bases numbered 10, after V lost 2 bases and J lost 7 bases. CDR3 length: 15 residues. Germline CDR1 and CDR2: SEHNR and FQNEAQ (reference sequence). The CDR3 loop reads CASSLLGTVGLEAFF. CDR3 nucleotides: TGTGCCAGCAGCTTACTAGGGACAGTCGGTCTTGAAGCTTTCTTT.

This clonotype was picked up a small number of times. CDR3 protein: CAISESGGGGGAYNEQFF. The CDR3 DNA is TGTGCCATCAGTGAGTCGGGGGGCGGGGGAGGCGCCTACAATGAGCAGTTCTTC. V usage is TRBV10-3 and J usage is TRBJ2-1; D is perhaps TRBD2 (7 bases). Germline V gene data show CDR1 as ENHRY and CDR2 as SYGVKD. This CDR3 is 18 amino acids long. V gave up 0 bases and J gave up 2 bases, with 17 bases separating them.

This clonotype was seen ten or more times. The genes are TRBV9 and TRBJ1-2, with D perhaps matching TRBD1 (5 bases). The germline CDR1 and CDR2 sequences are SGDLS and YYNGEE. The CDR3 has 11 amino acids. The ends were cut back, 8 bases at V and 3 bases at J, with 8 bases in the middle. The CDR3 here is CASTGDYGYTF. In DNA, the CDR3 is TGTGCCAGTACGGGGGACTATGGCTACACCTTC.

This clonotype came up many times. The chain recombines TRBV5-1 with TRBJ2-1; 12 nucleotides agree with TRBD1. The CDR3 length is 16 residues. CDR1 is SGHRS, CDR2 YFSETQ, per germline. With V trimmed by 1 base and J by 6 bases, 5 bases remained unmatched. As DNA, the CDR3 is TGCGCCAGCAGCTTGTCGGGACAGGGGGCGACCAATGAGCAGTTCTTC. This gives the protein CASSLSGQGATNEQFF.

This clonotype has ten or more counts. V and J are TRBV12-3 or TRBV12-4 and TRBJ2-5, with TRBD2 matching 9 bases. The CDR3 has 15 residues. Trimming at V came to 6 bases and at J to 4 bases, leaving 9 bases not matched to a gene. CDR3 sequence reads: CASRLLAGRAETQYF. The CDR3 nucleotides are TGTGCCAGCAGACTTCTAGCGGGGCGGGCAGAGACCCAGTACTTC.

This clonotype was seen at least ten times. The J gene is TRBJ2-1, the V gene TRBV5-1; 7 bases agree with TRBD1. The CDR3 covers 16 residues. Germline-derived CDR1 and CDR2 are SGHRS and YFSETQ. With 4 bases clipped from V and 0 bases from J, the junction kept 7 bases outside the gene matches. The CDR3 bases are TGCGCCAGCAGCCTGATGACAGGGAACTCCTACAATGAGCAGTTCTTC. The encoded protein is CASSLMTGNSYNEQFF.

This clonotype was detected only a few times. The chain joins TRBV29-1 to TRBJ1-1; possible D gene TRBD1, 6 bases. Trimming cost V 0 bases and J 6 bases, with 14 bases left between them. Germline V gene sequence: CDR1 SQVTM, CDR2 ANQGSEA. CDR3 length: 14 residues. CDR3 loop: CSVEEDFRTAEAFF. CDR3 in DNA: TGCAGCGTTGAAGAAGATTTCAGGACAGCTGAAGCTTTCTTT.

This clonotype was recorded many times. The chain couples TRBV5-1 to TRBJ2-1; 7 bases are a match to TRBD1. V lost 2 bases to trimming and J lost 4 bases; unmatched junction nucleotides: 3. Per germline, CDR1 SGHRS and CDR2 YFSETQ. The CDR3 is made up of 14 amino acids. CDR3 amino acids: CASSFYRGYNEQFF. The DNA for the CDR3 is TGCGCCAGCAGCTTTTACAGGGGTTACAATGAGCAGTTCTTC. Full variable domain (outside the CDR3, taken from reference TRBV5-1 and TRBJ2-1): KAGVTQTPRYLIKTRGQQVTLSCSPISGHRSVSWYQQTPGQGLQFLFEYFSETQRNKGNFPGRFSGRQFSNSRSEMNVSTLELGDSALYLCASSFYRGYNEQFFGPGTRLTVL.

This clonotype has a count of ten or more. This chain joins TRBV18 and TRBJ1-1; D is perhaps TRBD1 (5 bases). V was trimmed by 0 bases and J by 8 bases, leaving 10 bases between them. The CDR3 contains 13 residues. CDR1 and CDR2 (germline): KGHSH, LQKENI. The CDR3 nucleotides read TGTGCCAGCTCACCACCGGGGCAGCGGGAAGCTTTCTTT. Translation gives CASSPPGQREAFF.

This clonotype was detected many times. The chain combines TRBV20-1 with TRBJ2-7; 8 bases are a match to TRBD2. The germline CDR1 and CDR2 sequences are DFQATT and SNEGSKA (reference sequence). This CDR3 region has 18 residues. V shed 1 base, J shed 6 bases, and the junction held 20 bases outside the gene matches. The CDR3 DNA follows: TGCAGTGCTAGAGTCCAGGGACTGACCCCAGCGGGGGCCAGCGAGCAGTACTTC. Amino acids: CSARVQGLTPAGASEQYF.

This clonotype has a count of ten or more. This chain joins TRBV14 and TRBJ2-1, with TRBD2 matching 10 bases. Germline loops: CDR1 SGHDN, CDR2 FVKESK. The CDR3 totals 18 residues. The ends lost 1 base at V and 5 bases at J; junction bases unmatched: 11. The CDR3 DNA sequence: TGTGCCAGCAGCCAAGGGCTCCCTAGCGGGGGATTTGACAATGAGCAGTTCTTC. This sequence encodes CASSQGLPSGGFDNEQFF.

The V gene is TRBV6-2 or TRBV6-3, the J gene TRBJ1-1, with 8 bases lining up with TRBD1. The germline gives CDR1 MNHEY, CDR2 SVGEGT. V was clipped by 5 bases and J by 6 bases; unmatched bases: 5. There are 13 residues in the CDR3. The CDR3 loop reads CASSPGGSAEAFF. CDR3 in DNA: TGTGCCAGCAGTCCAGGGGGCAGTGCTGAAGCTTTCTTT.

The chain couples TRBV4-2 to TRBJ2-7; possible D gene TRBD1, 6 bases. Trimming took 4 bases from V and 4 from J, leaving 17 bases between them. The CDR3 covers 15 residues. Germline CDR1 is LGHNA and CDR2 is YNFKEQ. The CDR3 loop is CASSRDPTGLYEQYF. CDR3 DNA sequence: TGTGCCAGCAGCCGAGATCCCACAGGGTTATACGAGCAGTACTTC.

V gene TRBV7-9 combines with J gene TRBJ1-6, with no clear D. V lost 3 bases, J lost 7 bases, and 10 bases lay in between. There are 14 residues in the CDR3. The germline V gene has CDR1 SEHNR and CDR2 FQNEAQ (reference sequence). This chain's CDR3 is CASSLTERNSPLHF. CDR3 nucleotide sequence: TGTGCCAGCAGCTTGACGGAGCGAAATTCACCCCTCCACTTT.

Many counts were recorded for this clonotype. The rearrangement joins TRBV4-2 to TRBJ1-1; unclear D gene. This CDR3 comprises 13 residues. In germline, CDR1 is LGHNA, CDR2 YNFKEQ. V lost 0 bases and J 7 bases, leaving 9 bases between the germline ends. In DNA form, the CDR3 reads TGTGCCAGCAGCCAAGATAGACGGGTTGAAGCTTTCTTT. It yields the protein CASSQDRRVEAFF.

In this sample, this clonotype turned up many times. This chain joins TRBV6-1 and TRBJ1-5; 7 positions agree with TRBD1. V trimming: 5 bases; J trimming: 6 bases; junction bases outside the gene matches: 7. Germline V gives CDR1 MNHNS, CDR2 SASEGT. The CDR3 has 14 amino acids. CDR3 DNA: TGTGCCAGCAGTAATACAGGGGAAGCTCAGCCCCAGCATTTT. Translating gives CASSNTGEAQPQHF.

V gene TRBV5-5 combines with J gene TRBJ1-3; D is uncertain. CDR1 is SGHKS, CDR2 YYEKEE, per germline (reference sequence). Deletions cut 4 bases from V and 1 base from J, with 12 bases between. This CDR3 spans 15 amino acids. The CDR3 DNA reads as TGTGCCAGCAGCCGGACGCTGTCATCTGGAAACACCATATATTTT. Translated: CASSRTLSSGNTIYF.